This TCR beta chain originates from a study of T cells in Graves' hyperthyroidism and ophthalmopathy. This clonotype was counted only a few times. The TCR beta CDR3 regions underwent amplification using RNA transcripts as the source. Carried out on the TCR CDR3, a first-round RT-PCR used the HTBI primer set. One entry per CDR3 protein results from TCRdb running MiXCR on the multiplex PCR reads. This table holds 400,000 to 600,000 distinct CDR3 sequences, less than 25% found once. This receptor was obtained from a man aged 18 to 29 with Graves' hyperthyroidism. Sequenced: blood.

CDR3 bases: TGTGCCAGCAGCGCGAAATGGGCTCCAGGGAGGTACCACTATGGCTACACCTTC. Translation gives CASSAKWAPGRYHYGYTF. This chain uses TRBV9 with TRBJ1-2, with D maybe TRBD1 (5 bases). The CDR3 contains 18 residues. Germline V gene lookup returns CDR1 SGDLS and CDR2 YYNGEE. Trimming pared 3 bases from V and 3 bases from J, leaving 24 bases between. Using reference TRBV9 and TRBJ1-2 for the parts outside the CDR3, the full variable domain is DSGVTQTPKHLITATGQRVTLRCSPRSGDLSVYWYQQSLDQGLQFLIQYYNGEERAKGNILERFSAQQFPDLHSELNLSSLELGDSALYFCASSAKWAPGRYHYGYTFGSGTRLTVV.